What follows describes a single TCR beta chain. Its binding antigen is unknown. No base quality values were provided; no much bigger clone lies one nucleotide off. To sequence the TCRbeta CDR3 region, genomic DNA was isolated from the sorted cells. The immunoSEQ Assay was used to sequence the TCRbeta CDR3 regions. TCRdb took this table from immuneACCESS and kept in-frame rearrangements with V and J called. Such tables lack part of the clones; where checked against another copy, unresolved V genes explain under half of the gap, and the rest is unexplained. The sample profile shows 65,000 to 85,000 clones; over 75% of them were found once. 6.5% to 8.5% of the sample is taken by the ten largest. Patients with autoimmune disease history or receiving systemic immunosuppression were excluded from the trial. Peripheral blood for TCR sequencing was drawn from every dose cohort at baseline, at cycle 4 day 1 and at cycle 7 day 1. The samples were drawn from a first-in-human, open-label, multicenter phase I dose-escalation trial of ivuxolimab. The trial enrolled adults with locally advanced or metastatic head and neck squamous cell, hepatocellular, melanoma or renal cell carcinoma. CD4+ and CD8+ T cells were sorted separately from peripheral blood before TCR sequencing.

The sample belongs to a study of OX40 agonist ivuxolimab in advanced cancers. About the investigation overall: Ivuxolimab was an agonistic, fully human IgG2 monoclonal antibody directed against OX40 (CD134), a costimulatory receptor. Intravenous ivuxolimab was administered to patients every 2 weeks at six dose levels: 0.01, 0.1, 0.3, 1.5, 3 and 10 mg/kg. Of the roughly 51 dose-escalation patients, hepatocellular carcinoma was present in roughly 19, melanoma in approximately 15, renal cell carcinoma in 9 and head and neck cancer in 9. In the dose-escalation cohort, roughly 80% of patients were male, and the mean age was approximately 60 years, with a range of about 23 to 90. Patients were allowed to have had prior anti-PD-1, anti-PD-L1 or anti-CTLA-4 therapy, and around 43% of the dose-escalation patients had been treated with checkpoint inhibitors. Partial responses occurred in three dose-escalation patients: two with cutaneous melanoma and one with hepatocellular carcinoma. Peripheral TCRbeta sequencing was intended to test whether TCR sequence diversity was altered and clonal T-cell expansion was caused by ivuxolimab. The monotherapy dose-escalation portion (N of about 57 patients) of the phase I ivuxolimab trial is reported in the paper. The full study reports these points: In the 0.1-3.0 mg/kg groups, partial responders were among the patients with the lowest normalized peripheral clonal expansion, particularly in CD8+ T cells. Low levels of normalized T-cell clonal expansion were also shown by some nonresponding patients. At doses of 0.1 to 3.0 mg/kg, clonal expansion of both CD4+ and CD8+ T cells in blood was seen between baseline and week 6. Antigen specificity was not determined for the clonally expanded peripheral T cells. After ivuxolimab, more expanded clones were found on average in CD8+ T cells than in CD4+ T cells.

The germline V gene gives CDR1 as SQVTM and CDR2 as ANQGSEA. The CDR3 spans 15 residues, from the cysteine through the phenylalanine. Kept here is only the CDR3 DNA, which spans 45 bases and is read in frame from base 1. V is trimmed back by 4 bases and J by 1 base, and the junction contains 7 bases that no gene match accounts for. The sample here was CD4+ or CD8+ T cells sorted from blood, taken in a trial of the OX40 agonist ivuxolimab. Recombination linked TRBV29-1 to TRBJ2-7, with 10 bases matching TRBD2. The sequence came from an adult with an advanced solid tumor such as melanoma, head and neck, liver or kidney cancer. The CDR3 protein is CSVAYGTSDSYEQYF. The nucleotide sequence is given as TGCAGCGTTGCTTACGGGACTAGCGATTCCTACGAGCAGTACTTC.